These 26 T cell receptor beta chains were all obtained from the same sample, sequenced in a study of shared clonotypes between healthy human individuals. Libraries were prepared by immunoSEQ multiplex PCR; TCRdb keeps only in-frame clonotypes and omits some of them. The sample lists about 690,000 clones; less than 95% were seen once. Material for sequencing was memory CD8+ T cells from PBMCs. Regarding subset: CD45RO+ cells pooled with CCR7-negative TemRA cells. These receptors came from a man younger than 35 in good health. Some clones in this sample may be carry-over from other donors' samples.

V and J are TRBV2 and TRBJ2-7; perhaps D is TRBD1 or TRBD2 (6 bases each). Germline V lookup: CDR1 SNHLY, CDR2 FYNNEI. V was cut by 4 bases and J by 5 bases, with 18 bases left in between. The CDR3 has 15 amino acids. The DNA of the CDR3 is TGTGCCAGCAGTGCCCCCGGGGGCCGAGGCAACGAGCAGTACTTC. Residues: CASSAPGGRGNEQYF.

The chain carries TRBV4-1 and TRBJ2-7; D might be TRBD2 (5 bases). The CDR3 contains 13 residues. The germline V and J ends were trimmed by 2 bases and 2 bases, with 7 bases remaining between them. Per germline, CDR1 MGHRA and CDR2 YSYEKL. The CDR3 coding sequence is TGCGCCAGCAGCCAACGACTACCCTACGAGCAGTACTTC. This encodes CASSQRLPYEQYF.

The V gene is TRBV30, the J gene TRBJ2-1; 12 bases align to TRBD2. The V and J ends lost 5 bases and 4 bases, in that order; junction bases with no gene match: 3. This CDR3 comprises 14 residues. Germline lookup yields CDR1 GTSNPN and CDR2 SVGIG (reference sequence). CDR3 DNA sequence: TGTGCCTGGGGACTAGCGGGGCCTTACAATGAGCAGTTCTTC. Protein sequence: CAWGLAGPYNEQFF.

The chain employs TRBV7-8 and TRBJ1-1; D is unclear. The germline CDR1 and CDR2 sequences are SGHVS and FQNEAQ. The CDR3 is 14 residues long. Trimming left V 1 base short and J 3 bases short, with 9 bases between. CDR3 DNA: TGTGCCAGCAGCTTAGTTAATACGCACACTGAAGCTTTCTTT. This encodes CASSLVNTHTEAFF.

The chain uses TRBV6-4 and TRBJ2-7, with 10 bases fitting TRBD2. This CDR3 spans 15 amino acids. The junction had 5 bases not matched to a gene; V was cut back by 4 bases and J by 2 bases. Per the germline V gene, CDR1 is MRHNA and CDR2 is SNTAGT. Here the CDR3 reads CASSASGSGTYEQYF. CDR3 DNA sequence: TGTGCCAGCAGTGCTAGCGGGAGTGGTACCTACGAGCAGTACTTC.

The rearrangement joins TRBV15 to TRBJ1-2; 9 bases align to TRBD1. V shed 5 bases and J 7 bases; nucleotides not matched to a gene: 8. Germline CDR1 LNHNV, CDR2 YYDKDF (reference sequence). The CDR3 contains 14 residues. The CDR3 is CATSVLRDRAGYTF. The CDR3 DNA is TGTGCCACCAGCGTCCTCCGGGACAGGGCTGGCTACACCTTC.

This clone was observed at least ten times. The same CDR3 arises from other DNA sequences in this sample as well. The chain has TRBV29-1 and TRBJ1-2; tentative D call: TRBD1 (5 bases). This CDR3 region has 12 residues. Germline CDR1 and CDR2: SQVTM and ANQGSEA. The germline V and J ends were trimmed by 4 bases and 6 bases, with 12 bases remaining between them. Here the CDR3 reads CSVVGGSHGYTF. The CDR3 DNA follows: TGCAGCGTTGTGGGGGGGAGCCATGGCTACACCTTC.

This CDR3 is CAWMNFRREAFF. For the CDR3, the DNA is TGTGCCTGGATGAATTTTCGCAGGGAAGCTTTCTTT. This rearrangement joins TRBV30 to TRBJ1-1; D remains unclear. The ends were cut back, 4 bases at V and 8 bases at J, with 14 bases in the middle. Germline lookup yields CDR1 GTSNPN and CDR2 SVGIG (reference sequence). This CDR3 has 12 residues.

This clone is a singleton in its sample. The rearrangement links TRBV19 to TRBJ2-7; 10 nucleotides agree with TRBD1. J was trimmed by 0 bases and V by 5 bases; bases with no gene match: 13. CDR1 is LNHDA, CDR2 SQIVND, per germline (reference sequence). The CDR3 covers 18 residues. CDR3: CASSDEQPGQGSSYEQYF. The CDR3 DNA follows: TGTGCCAGTAGTGACGAACAGCCGGGACAGGGGAGCTCCTACGAGCAGTACTTC. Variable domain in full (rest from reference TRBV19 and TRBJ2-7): DGGITQSPKYLFRKEGQNVTLSCEQNLNHDAMYWYRQDPGQGLRLIYYSQIVNDFQKGDIAEGYSVSREKKESFPLTVTSAQKNPTAFYLCASSDEQPGQGSSYEQYFGPGTRLTVT.

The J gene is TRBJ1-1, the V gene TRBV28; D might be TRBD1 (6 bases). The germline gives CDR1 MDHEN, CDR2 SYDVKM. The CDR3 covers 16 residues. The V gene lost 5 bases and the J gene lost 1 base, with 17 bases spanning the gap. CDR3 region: CASSTLQGSPNTEAFF. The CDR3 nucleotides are TGTGCCAGCAGTACCCTTCAGGGGTCCCCGAACACTGAAGCTTTCTTT.

The CDR3 is CASSFRREAPGNTEAFF. In DNA, the CDR3 is TGTGCCAGCAGTTTTAGGCGAGAGGCGCCCGGGAACACTGAAGCTTTCTTT. V usage is TRBV27 and J usage is TRBJ1-1; D is uncertain. This CDR3 is 17 amino acids long. V was clipped by 3 bases and J by 1 base, with 18 bases between them. Germline V gene sequence: CDR1 MNHEY, CDR2 SMNVEV (reference sequence).

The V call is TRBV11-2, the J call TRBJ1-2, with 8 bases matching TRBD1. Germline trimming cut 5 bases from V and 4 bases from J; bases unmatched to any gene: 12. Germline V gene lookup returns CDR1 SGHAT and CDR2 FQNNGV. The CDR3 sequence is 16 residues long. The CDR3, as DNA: TGTGCCAGCAGCGCGACGAGACAGGGGTCGGTCTATGGCTACACCTTC. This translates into CASSATRQGSVYGYTF.

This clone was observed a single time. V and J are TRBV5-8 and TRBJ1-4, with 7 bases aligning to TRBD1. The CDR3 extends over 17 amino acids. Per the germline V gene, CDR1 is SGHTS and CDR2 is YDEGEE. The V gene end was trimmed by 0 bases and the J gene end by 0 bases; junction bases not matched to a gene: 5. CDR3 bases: TGTGCCAGCAGCTTGGCCGGGACAGCCGCAACTAATGAAAAACTGTTTTTT. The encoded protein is CASSLAGTAATNEKLFF.

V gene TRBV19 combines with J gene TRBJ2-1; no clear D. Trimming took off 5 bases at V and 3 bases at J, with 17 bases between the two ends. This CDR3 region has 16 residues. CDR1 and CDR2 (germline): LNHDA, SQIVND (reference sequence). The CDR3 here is CASSPRPRNIYNEQFF. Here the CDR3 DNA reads TGTGCCAGTAGTCCCCGCCCTAGAAACATCTACAATGAGCAGTTCTTC.

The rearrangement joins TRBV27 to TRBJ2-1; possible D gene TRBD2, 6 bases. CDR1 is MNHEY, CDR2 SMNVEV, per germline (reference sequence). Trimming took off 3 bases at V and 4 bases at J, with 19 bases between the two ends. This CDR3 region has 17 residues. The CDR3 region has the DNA TGTGCCAGCAGTTTGAATGGGGGGACCGGGATATACAATGAGCAGTTCTTC. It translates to CASSLNGGTGIYNEQFF.

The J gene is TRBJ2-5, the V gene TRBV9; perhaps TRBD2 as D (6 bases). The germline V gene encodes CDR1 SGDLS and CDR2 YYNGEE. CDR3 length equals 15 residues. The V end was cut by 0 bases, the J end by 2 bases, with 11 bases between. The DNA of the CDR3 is TGTGCCAGCAGCGTAGCTAGCGAGCGGCAAGAGACCCAGTACTTC. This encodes CASSVASERQETQYF.

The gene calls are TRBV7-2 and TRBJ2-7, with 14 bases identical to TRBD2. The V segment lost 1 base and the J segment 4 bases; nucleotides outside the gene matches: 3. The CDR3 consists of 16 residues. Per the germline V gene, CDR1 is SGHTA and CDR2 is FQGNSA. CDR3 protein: CASSLGTSGRLYEQYF. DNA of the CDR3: TGTGCCAGCAGCTTAGGGACTAGCGGGAGGTTGTACGAGCAGTACTTC.

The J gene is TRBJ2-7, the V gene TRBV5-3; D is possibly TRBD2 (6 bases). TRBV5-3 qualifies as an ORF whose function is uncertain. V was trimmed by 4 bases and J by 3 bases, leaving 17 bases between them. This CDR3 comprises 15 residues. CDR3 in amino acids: CARSPDWRRDYEQYF. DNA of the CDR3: TGTGCCAGAAGCCCTGATTGGCGGAGGGACTACGAGCAGTACTTC.

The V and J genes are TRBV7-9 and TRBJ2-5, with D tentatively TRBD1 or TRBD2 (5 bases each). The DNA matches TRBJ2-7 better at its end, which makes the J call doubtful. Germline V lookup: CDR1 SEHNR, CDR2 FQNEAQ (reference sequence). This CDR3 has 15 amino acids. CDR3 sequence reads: CASSRPRDGEYEQYF. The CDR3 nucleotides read TGTGCCAGCAGCCGACCCAGGGACGGGGAATACGAGCAGTACTTC.

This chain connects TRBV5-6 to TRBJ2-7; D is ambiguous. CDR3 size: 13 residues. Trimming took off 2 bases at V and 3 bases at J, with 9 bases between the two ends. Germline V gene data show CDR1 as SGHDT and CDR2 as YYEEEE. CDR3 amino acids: CASSFGRYYEQYF. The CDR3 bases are TGTGCCAGCAGCTTCGGTCGGTACTACGAGCAGTACTTC.

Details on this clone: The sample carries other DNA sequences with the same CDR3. In DNA, the CDR3 is TGTGCCAGTAGTATACTAGGACATTTGAACTATGGCTACACCTTC. Its protein is CASSILGHLNYGYTF. V is TRBV19 and J is TRBJ1-2; possible D gene TRBD1, 5 bases. The V and J ends lost 2 bases and 2 bases respectively, with 12 bases between them. The CDR3 spans 15 residues. Germline-derived CDR1 and CDR2 are LNHDA and SQIVND (reference sequence).

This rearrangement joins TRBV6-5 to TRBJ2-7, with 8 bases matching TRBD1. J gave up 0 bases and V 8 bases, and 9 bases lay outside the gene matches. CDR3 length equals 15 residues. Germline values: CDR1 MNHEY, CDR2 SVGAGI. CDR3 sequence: CASRPGQAYSYEQYF. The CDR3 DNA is TGTGCCAGCCGCCCGGGACAGGCGTACTCCTACGAGCAGTACTTC.

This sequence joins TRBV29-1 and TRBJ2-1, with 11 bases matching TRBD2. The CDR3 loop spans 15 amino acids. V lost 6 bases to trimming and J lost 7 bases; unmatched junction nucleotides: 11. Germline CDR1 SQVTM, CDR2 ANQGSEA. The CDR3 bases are TGCAGCGTCGCCATAGCGGGAGGGCCAGGTAATGAGCAGTTCTTC. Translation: CSVAIAGGPGNEQFF.

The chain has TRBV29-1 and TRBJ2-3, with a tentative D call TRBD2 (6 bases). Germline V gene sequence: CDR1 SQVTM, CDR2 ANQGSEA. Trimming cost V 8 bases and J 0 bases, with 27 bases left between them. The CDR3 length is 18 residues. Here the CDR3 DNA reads TGCAGCTCGAGAGGCGGAGTAGCGGAGGTACTAAGCACAGATACGCAGTATTTT. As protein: CSSRGGVAEVLSTDTQYF.

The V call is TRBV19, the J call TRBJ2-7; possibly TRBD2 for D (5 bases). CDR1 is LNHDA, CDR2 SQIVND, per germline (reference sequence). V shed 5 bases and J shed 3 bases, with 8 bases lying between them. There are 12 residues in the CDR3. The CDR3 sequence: CASSGTSYEQYF. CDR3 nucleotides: TGTGCCAGTAGTGGAACTAGCTACGAGCAGTACTTC.

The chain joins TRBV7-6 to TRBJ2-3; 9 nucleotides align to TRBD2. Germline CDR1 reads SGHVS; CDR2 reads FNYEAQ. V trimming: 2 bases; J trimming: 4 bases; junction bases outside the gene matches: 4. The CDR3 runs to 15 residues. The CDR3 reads CASSLLAGEADTQYF. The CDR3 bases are TGTGCCAGCAGCTTATTAGCGGGAGAAGCAGATACGCAGTATTTT.